Listed here are 18 T cell receptor beta chains from one sample, sequenced in a study of blood T cell repertoires in COVID-19. The repertoire was sequenced with immunoSEQ multiplex PCR; TCRdb's copy has only in-frame clones and lacks some. The sample has about 140,000 clones, 87% seen once. Sequencing was done on a sample of peripheral blood. These TCRs come from a woman between 50 and 59 years old with acute or convalescent COVID-19.

J is TRBJ1-2 and V is TRBV15; D call uncertain. Germline assignment: CDR1 LNHNV and CDR2 YYDKDF (reference sequence). Trimming shortened V by 1 base and J by 3 bases, and 6 bases separated the two germline ends. The CDR3 is 13 residues long. The CDR3 spells CATSRGRDYGYTF. CDR3 nucleotides: TGTGCCACCAGCAGAGGTCGGGACTATGGCTACACCTTC.

This clone was detected only once. The chain recombines TRBV18 with TRBJ2-5; the D gene is possibly TRBD1 (6 bases). Trimming cost V 6 bases and J 6 bases, with 17 bases left between them. Germline-derived CDR1 and CDR2 are KGHSH and LQKENI. This CDR3 comprises 14 residues. The CDR3 loop is CASSDSQGRKTQYF. DNA for the CDR3: TGTGCCAGCTCGGACAGCCAGGGTAGAAAGACCCAGTACTTC.

This clone was detected a few times. The chain carries TRBV10-3 and TRBJ1-4, with 8 bases matching TRBD1. V lost 3 bases to trimming and J lost 5 bases; unmatched junction nucleotides: 5. Germline CDR1 is ENHRY and CDR2 is SYGVKD. CDR3 size: 15 residues. CDR3 protein: CAISDQGAMNEKLFF. CDR3 in DNA: TGTGCCATCAGTGACCAGGGGGCGATGAATGAAAAACTGTTTTTT.

The chain has TRBV18 and TRBJ2-7; possibly TRBD1 for D (6 bases). The CDR3 runs to 14 residues. Trimming stripped 2 bases from V and 3 bases from J, with 11 bases between. Per germline, CDR1 KGHSH and CDR2 LQKENI. The DNA for the CDR3 is TGTGCCAGCTCACCAGGACAGCGCCTCTACGAGCAGTACTTC. It codes for CASSPGQRLYEQYF.

The J gene is TRBJ2-3, the V gene TRBV5-1; possibly TRBD1 for D (6 bases). Deletions cut 4 bases from V and 0 bases from J, with 12 bases between. Per the germline V gene, CDR1 is SGHRS and CDR2 is YFSETQ. This CDR3 is built from 15 residues. The CDR3 DNA sequence: TGCGCCAGCAGCGTGGACAGTACTAGCACAGATACGCAGTATTTT. It specifies CASSVDSTSTDTQYF.

The chain carries TRBV21-1 and TRBJ2-7; whether TRBD2, the table's D call, matches the DNA was not checked. TRBV21-1 is a pseudogene locus. The CDR3 is 17 residues long. The CDR3 loop is CASSNKGSGRDPYEQYF. For the CDR3, the DNA is TGTGCCAGCAGCAACAAGGGTAGCGGGAGGGACCCTTACGAGCAGTACTTC.

This clone is a singleton in its sample. The rearrangement links TRBV7-7 to TRBJ2-7; D is perhaps TRBD1 (6 bases). CDR1 is SSHAT, CDR2 FNYEAQ, per germline (reference sequence). Trimming cost V 0 bases and J 3 bases, with 12 bases left between them. The CDR3 sequence is 15 residues long. The CDR3 DNA follows: TGTGCCAGCAGCTTAGCCGCAGGGGAAGGCTACGAGCAGTACTTC. Protein: CASSLAAGEGYEQYF.

This chain uses TRBV2 with TRBJ1-5, with 9 bases fitting TRBD1. Germline values: CDR1 SNHLY, CDR2 FYNNEI. V lost 5 bases and J lost 4; bases outside the gene matches: 9. The CDR3 totals 16 residues. The CDR3 DNA is TGTGCCAGCAGTCTTGACGGGACAGGGATAAATCAGCCCCAGCATTTT. Protein product: CASSLDGTGINQPQHF.

The chain couples TRBV24-1 to TRBJ2-3; D perhaps matches TRBD2 (6 bases). CDR1 KGHDR and CDR2 SFDVKD come from the germline V gene. The CDR3 is made up of 14 amino acids. V was pared by 2 bases and J by 2 bases, with 7 bases between. The CDR3 DNA follows: TGTGCCACCAGTGATTGGGGGGACACAGATACGCAGTATTTT. Encoded protein: CATSDWGDTDTQYF.

The chain uses TRBV3-1 (or the pseudogene TRBV3-2) and TRBJ2-1, with 10 bases aligning to TRBD1. CDR1 and CDR2 (germline): LGHDT, YNNKEL (reference sequence). After removal of 4 bases from V and 6 bases from J, the junction contained 6 bases not matched to a gene. The CDR3 totals 15 residues. DNA of the CDR3: TGTGCCAGCAGCCGCCGGGACAGGGGTTCCAATGAGCAGTTCTTC. This codes for CASSRRDRGSNEQFF.

Notes on this clone: Additional DNA sequences in this sample encode the identical CDR3. The genes are TRBV19 and TRBJ2-3; TRBD2 might be the D (6 bases). V was pared by 4 bases and J by 2 bases, with 7 bases between. The CDR3 runs 13 residues. The germline V gene has CDR1 LNHDA and CDR2 SQIVND (reference sequence). CDR3 residues: CASSRRDTDTQYF. The DNA for the CDR3 is TGTGCCAGTAGTAGGAGGGACACAGATACGCAGTATTTT.

V is TRBV19 and J is TRBJ2-2; 13 positions agree with TRBD2. Germline assignment: CDR1 LNHDA and CDR2 SQIVND (reference sequence). The CDR3 sequence is 16 residues long. After removal of 10 bases from V and 4 bases from J, the junction contained 9 bases not matched to a gene. CDR3 residues: CATTHTSGRATGELFF. The CDR3 DNA reads as TGTGCCACTACCCACACTAGCGGGAGGGCCACCGGGGAGCTGTTTTTT.

The chain combines TRBV5-1 with TRBJ2-7; maybe TRBD2 (6 bases). The germline V and J ends were trimmed by 0 bases and 0 bases, with 10 bases remaining between them. Looked up from germline, CDR1 is SGHRS and CDR2 is YFSETQ. The length of the CDR3 is 15 residues. The CDR3 DNA follows: TGCGCCAGCAGCTTGGGTGGGGGGAACTCCTACGAGCAGTACTTC. As protein: CASSLGGGNSYEQYF.

The chain is built from TRBV10-1 and TRBJ2-3, with 12 bases fitting TRBD1. Germline V gene lookup returns CDR1 WNHNN and CDR2 SYGVQD (reference sequence). J was trimmed by 4 bases and V by 0 bases; bases with no gene match: 2. CDR3 length: 16 amino acids. The CDR3 spells CASSESGTGGADTQYF. The CDR3 DNA follows: TGCGCCAGCAGTGAGTCAGGGACAGGGGGCGCAGATACGCAGTATTTT.

The chain carries TRBV5-8 and TRBJ1-1, with D perhaps matching TRBD1 (5 bases). Per germline, CDR1 SGHTS and CDR2 YDEGEE. This CDR3 contains 15 residues. V was clipped by 0 bases and J by 7 bases, with 16 bases between them. The CDR3 here is CASSLVGRGFYEAFF. The CDR3 region has the DNA TGTGCCAGCAGCTTGGTGGGCCGGGGGTTTTATGAAGCTTTCTTT.

The gene calls are TRBV3-1 (or the pseudogene TRBV3-2) and TRBJ1-1; 7 bases are a match to TRBD1. The germline V gene has CDR1 LGHDT and CDR2 YNNKEL (reference sequence). CDR3 length: 16 residues. Losses at the gene ends were 3 bases for V and 0 bases for J; bases not matched to a gene: 7. DNA for the CDR3: TGTGCCAGCAGCCAGGCCAGGACAGGCTTGAACACTGAAGCTTTCTTT. Translation gives CASSQARTGLNTEAFF.

Of note for this clone: Other DNA variants within this sample encode the same CDR3. The genes are TRBV15 and TRBJ2-7; 7 nucleotides line up with TRBD2. The CDR3 extends over 15 amino acids. Germline CDR1 LNHNV, CDR2 YYDKDF (reference sequence). With 1 base clipped from V and 0 bases from J, the junction kept 3 bases outside the gene matches. For the CDR3, the DNA is TGTGCCACCAGCAGAGGTGGGGGGGGCTCCTACGAGCAGTACTTC. Its translation is CATSRGGGGSYEQYF.

The chain employs TRBV6-5 and TRBJ2-7; 9 positions agree with TRBD1. In germline, CDR1 is MNHEY, CDR2 SVGAGI. CDR3 size: 12 residues. The V and J ends lost 6 bases and 3 bases, in that order; junction bases with no gene match: 0. The CDR3 DNA reads as TGTGCCAGCAGGACAGGGGGCTACGAGCAGTACTTC. It yields the protein CASRTGGYEQYF.